This T cell receptor beta chain appears in the sequencing data of a study of T cell repertoires in cytomegalovirus infection. Study context: The study used recently identified HLA-C-restricted and well-studied HLA-B-restricted CMV epitopes. Carrying CMV and the relevant HLA type showed in public TCR beta signatures.

Trimming removed 4 bases from V and 0 bases from J, with 16 bases in between. This CDR3 is built from 16 residues. The germline V gene encodes CDR1 SGHTS and CDR2 YDEGEE. Study-wide points: CMV carriers with the relevant HLA were identified by cumulative public TCR beta family frequency.

Each CDR3 protein gets one entry after TCRdb re-called the reads with MiXCR. The profile shows fewer than 1,000,000 distinct CDR3 sequences, 30% to 40% of them singletons. Concerning this clonotype: The antigen remains undetermined.

The V gene is TRBV5-8, the J gene TRBJ1-1; possible D gene TRBD1, 5 bases. The origin of this receptor is a human donor in good health (CMV status not recorded). Some clones in this sample may be carry-over from other donors' samples. The sample here was cultured CD8+ T cells from PBMCs, taken from culture after CMV antigen stimulation. CDR3 loop: CASSDTGRPLNTEAFF. CDR3 DNA sequence: TGTGCCAGCAGCGACACGGGACGCCCCTTGAACACTGAAGCTTTCTTT.